These 27 T cell receptor beta chains came from one sample sequenced in a study of T-cell reconstitution after alpha-beta-depleted transplantation in children. The TCRbeta library was prepared with unique molecular identifiers. TCRdb used MiXCR to reprocess the PCR reads, holding one entry per CDR3 protein. The top ten clones hold 4% to 5.5% of a sample with about 250,000 distinct CDR3 sequences, roughly a quarter of them seen once. This sample comprised PBMCs, mostly from graft donor cells, obtained 360 days after TCRalphabeta/CD19-depleted stem cell transplant. These receptor sequences come from a female patient aged 2-10 years who had a stem cell transplant for congenital amegakaryocytic thrombocytopenia, so the T cells may come from the graft donor.

By its share, this clonotype is medium-sized. The CDR3 loop reads CASSQGTGNRGYTF. CDR3 in DNA: TGCGCCAGCAGCCAAGGGACAGGAAATCGTGGCTACACCTTC. The chain combines TRBV4-1 with TRBJ1-2, with TRBD1 identical over 7 bases. CDR3 length: 14 residues. Germline assignment: CDR1 MGHRA and CDR2 YSYEKL. Trimming cost V 1 base and J 7 bases; bases outside gene matches: 6.

There are a few counts of this clonotype. The chain combines TRBV18 with TRBJ1-1; 7 bases are shared with TRBD1. The germline gives CDR1 KGHSH, CDR2 LQKENI. V was pared by 2 bases and J by 3 bases, with 6 bases of the junction left unmatched. There are 15 residues in the CDR3. CDR3 loop: CASSPATGRDTEAFF. The CDR3 bases are TGTGCCAGCTCACCAGCGACAGGGCGGGACACTGAAGCTTTCTTT. The full variable domain, its missing parts supplied by reference TRBV18 and TRBJ1-1, is NAGVMQNPRHLVRRRGQEARLRCSPMKGHSHVYWYRQLPEEGLKFMVYLQKENIIDESGMPKERFSAEFPKEGPSILRIQQVVRGDSAAYFCASSPATGRDTEAFFGQGTRLTVV.

V is TRBV11-2 and J is TRBJ2-1, with 7 bases aligning to TRBD2. Germline values: CDR1 SGHAT, CDR2 FQNNGV. The V segment lost 6 bases and the J segment 8 bases; nucleotides outside the gene matches: 4. CDR3 length: 12 amino acids. CDR3 nucleotide sequence: TGTGCCAGCAGATCAAGCGGGGATGAGCAGTTCTTC. This encodes CASRSSGDEQFF.

This clonotype showed up just a few times. The chain uses TRBV29-1 and TRBJ2-1, with a weak D call TRBD2 (5 bases). Germline values: CDR1 SQVTM, CDR2 ANQGSEA. The CDR3 covers 11 residues. Trimming left V 7 bases short and J 8 bases short, with 12 bases between. Here the CDR3 reads CSADPSHEQFF. DNA of the CDR3: TGCAGCGCTGACCCTAGCCATGAGCAGTTCTTC.

The gene calls are TRBV11-2 and TRBJ2-1, with D tentatively TRBD1 or TRBD2 (5 bases each). This CDR3 has 15 amino acids. V lost 1 base and J lost 15, with 22 bases in between. CDR1 and CDR2 (germline): SGHAT, FQNNGV. The CDR3 here is CASSLARGVTKKGFF. In nucleotides, the CDR3 is TGTGCCAGCAGCTTAGCGAGGGGAGTGACTAAGAAGGGGTTCTTC. The variable domain in full, completed from reference TRBV11-2 and TRBJ2-1, reads EAGVAQSPRYKIIEKRQSVAFWCNPISGHATLYWYQQILGQGPKLLIQFQNNGVVDDSQLPKDRFSAERLKGVDSTLKIQPAKLEDSAVYLCASSLARGVTKKGFFGPGTRLTVL.

This chain links TRBV2 with TRBJ2-7; 11 bases are shared with TRBD2. The germline CDR1 and CDR2 sequences are SNHLY and FYNNEI. There are 15 residues in the CDR3. Losses at the gene ends were 5 bases for V and 0 bases for J; bases not matched to a gene: 3. CDR3 in amino acids: CASSLSGRASYEQYF. As DNA, the CDR3 is TGTGCCAGCAGTCTTAGCGGGAGGGCCTCCTACGAGCAGTACTTC. The whole variable domain, filled in from reference TRBV2 and TRBJ2-7, reads EPEVTQTPSHQVTQMGQEVILRCVPISNHLYFYWYRQILGQKVEFLVSFYNNEISEKSEIFDDQFSVERPDGSNFTLKIRSTKLEDSAMYFCASSLSGRASYEQYFGPGTRLTVT.

This chain links TRBV30 with TRBJ1-2; D is unclear. The CDR3 has 14 residues. Germline loops: CDR1 GTSNPN, CDR2 SVGIG (reference sequence). Trimming cost V 4 bases and J 5 bases, with 17 bases left between them. CDR3 sequence: CAWTRLISGYGYTF. CDR3 nucleotides: TGTGCCTGGACCCGTCTCATATCGGGATATGGCTACACCTTC.

This clonotype was counted a few times. The rearrangement joins TRBV5-1 to TRBJ2-3; D gene ambiguous. V was cut by 1 base and J by 5 bases, with 11 bases left in between. Germline V gene lookup returns CDR1 SGHRS and CDR2 YFSETQ. The CDR3 totals 14 residues. The CDR3 DNA follows: TGCGCCAGCAGCTTGACTCGTACCGGAGATACGCAGTATTTT. Translated: CASSLTRTGDTQYF.

This clonotype was counted only a few times. The chain combines TRBV28 with TRBJ2-1, with TRBD2 matching 8 bases. The CDR3 covers 15 residues. V trimming: 9 bases; J trimming: 3 bases; junction bases outside the gene matches: 10. CDR1 and CDR2 (germline): MDHEN, SYDVKM. The DNA of the CDR3 is TGTGCCAGTTATAGCGGGAATTGGATCTACAATGAGCAGTTCTTC. Translating it yields CASYSGNWIYNEQFF.

This rearrangement joins TRBV9 to TRBJ1-4; no definite D call. The germline V gene encodes CDR1 SGDLS and CDR2 YYNGEE. This CDR3 spans 12 amino acids. Trimming left V 6 bases short and J 8 bases short, with 11 bases between. This CDR3 is CASTGGGEKLFF. The CDR3 nucleotides are TGTGCCAGCACCGGAGGTGGGGAAAAACTGTTTTTT.

This clonotype was detected only a few times. The chain couples TRBV29-1 to TRBJ2-5; the D call may be TRBD1 or TRBD2 (5 bases each). The germline gives CDR1 SQVTM, CDR2 ANQGSEA. This CDR3 has 12 amino acids. Trimming left V 3 bases short and J 2 bases short, with 7 bases between. As DNA, the CDR3 is TGCAGCGTTGAGAGGGGACAAGAGACCCAGTACTTC. It translates to CSVERGQETQYF.

This rearrangement joins TRBV6-5 to TRBJ2-1, with TRBD2 matching over 12 bases. This CDR3 contains 16 residues. The J segment lost 4 bases and the V segment lost 4 bases, leaving 5 bases of the junction unmatched. Looked up from germline, CDR1 is MNHEY and CDR2 is SVGAGI. The CDR3 sequence is CASSSSGGVGYNEQFF. The CDR3 DNA follows: TGTGCCAGCAGTTCTAGCGGGGGGGTAGGGTACAATGAGCAGTTCTTC.

DNA of the CDR3: TGCGCCAGCAGCCAAGCGGAGGTAAGAGGAGTTGAAGCTTTCTTT. Translating it yields CASSQAEVRGVEAFF. This rearrangement joins TRBV4-1 to TRBJ1-1; D is undetermined. Trimming took 1 base from V and 7 from J, leaving 16 bases between them. The CDR3 has 15 amino acids. Germline V gives CDR1 MGHRA, CDR2 YSYEKL.

This clonotype was counted between two and nine times. The chain couples TRBV4-1 to TRBJ1-4; 12 bases align to TRBD1. Germline CDR1 MGHRA, CDR2 YSYEKL. J gave up 5 bases and V 0 bases, and 7 bases lay outside the gene matches. This CDR3 spans 18 amino acids. CDR3 amino acids: CASSQEGTGGARNEKLFF. The DNA of the CDR3 is TGCGCCAGCAGCCAAGAAGGGACAGGGGGCGCGAGGAATGAAAAACTGTTTTTT.

In this sample, this clonotype turned up once. The V gene is TRBV4-3, the J gene TRBJ2-6, with 9 bases matching TRBD2. CDR3 length: 16 residues. With 4 bases clipped from V and 0 bases from J, the junction kept 1 base outside the gene matches. The germline gives CDR1 LGHNA, CDR2 YSLEER. As DNA, the CDR3 is TGCGCCAGCAGCCGCGGGAGGGCCTCTGGGGCCAACGTCCTGACTTTC. Translation: CASSRGRASGANVLTF.

This clonotype was observed a handful of times. The chain has TRBV25-1 and TRBJ2-3; the D is unclear. From germline, CDR1 is MGHDK and CDR2 SYGVNS. CDR3 length equals 14 residues. V lost 3 bases and J 0 bases, leaving 7 bases between the germline ends. CDR3 bases: TGTGCCAGCAGTGAGTACGGGAGCACAGATACGCAGTATTTT. Translating gives CASSEYGSTDTQYF. Full variable domain (outside the CDR3, taken from reference TRBV25-1 and TRBJ2-3): EADIYQTPRYLVIGTGKKITLECSQTMGHDKMYWYQQDPGMELHLIHYSYGVNSTEKGDLSSESTVSRIRTEHFPLTLESARPSHTSQYLCASSEYGSTDTQYFGPGTRLTVL.

The chain uses TRBV4-3 and TRBJ2-5; 9 nucleotides agree with TRBD1. Germline V CDR1 and CDR2: LGHNA, YSLEER. The CDR3 extends over 15 amino acids. J was trimmed by 4 bases and V by 3 bases; bases with no gene match: 6. This chain's CDR3 is CASSHYWDRAETQYF. CDR3 nucleotide sequence: TGCGCCAGCAGCCATTACTGGGACAGGGCAGAGACCCAGTACTTC.

The rearrangement joins TRBV9 to TRBJ1-2, with 7 bases matching TRBD1. Germline CDR1 is SGDLS and CDR2 is YYNGEE. The J segment lost 2 bases and the V segment lost 4 bases, leaving 2 bases of the junction unmatched. There are 13 residues in the CDR3. The CDR3 loop is CASSPTGNYGYTF. CDR3 coding DNA: TGTGCCAGCAGCCCGACAGGGAACTATGGCTACACCTTC.

The chain employs TRBV3-1 and TRBJ2-3; TRBD2 matches at 8 bases. The CDR3 totals 15 residues. V lost 4 bases to trimming and J lost 2 bases; unmatched junction nucleotides: 5. Germline V gives CDR1 LGHDT, CDR2 YNNKEL (reference sequence). The CDR3 protein is CASSRLASNTDTQYF. CDR3 nucleotide sequence: TGTGCCAGCAGCCGACTAGCGTCGAACACAGATACGCAGTATTTT.

The rearrangement joins TRBV18 to TRBJ2-3; no firm D call. This CDR3 is 12 amino acids long. Between the trimmed V and J ends, which lost 6 bases and 2 bases, there was a span of 6 bases. Per germline, CDR1 KGHSH and CDR2 LQKENI. The chain's CDR3 is CASSITTDTQYF. The CDR3 coding sequence is TGTGCCAGCTCTATAACCACAGATACGCAGTATTTT.

The chain links TRBV30 to TRBJ2-7; 7 nucleotides align to TRBD2. V shed 4 bases and J 2 bases; nucleotides not matched to a gene: 20. The CDR3 covers 18 residues. Germline CDR1 reads GTSNPN; CDR2 reads SVGIG (reference sequence). CDR3 bases: TGTGCCTGGAAGATGGGGGGGAATCTCCAACCGGGGGCCTACGAGCAGTACTTC. Protein: CAWKMGGNLQPGAYEQYF.

The rearrangement uses TRBV2 and TRBJ2-7, with a weak D call TRBD2 (6 bases). The CDR3 runs 14 residues. The germline V gene encodes CDR1 SNHLY and CDR2 FYNNEI. V shed 4 bases and J shed 3 bases, with 13 bases lying between them. The CDR3 sequence: CASSGIRGSYEQYF. The CDR3 coding sequence is TGTGCCAGCAGTGGGATACGGGGGAGCTACGAGCAGTACTTC.

This clonotype was detected ten times or more. The chain uses TRBV5-1 and TRBJ2-5; D is ambiguous. V lost 2 bases and J lost 4, with 9 bases in between. This CDR3 has 13 amino acids. CDR1 SGHRS and CDR2 YFSETQ come from the germline V gene. The CDR3 loop is CASSFSVLETQYF. CDR3 nucleotides: TGCGCCAGCAGCTTCAGCGTTTTAGAGACCCAGTACTTC.

The chain joins TRBV7-7 to TRBJ2-3; the match to TRBD1 covers 7 bases. The CDR3 is made up of 15 amino acids. V lost 2 bases, J lost 3 bases, and 5 bases stayed unmatched. CDR1 and CDR2 (germline): SSHAT, FNYEAQ (reference sequence). CDR3 amino acids: CASSLTGRGTDTQYF. The DNA of the CDR3 is TGTGCCAGCAGCTTAACGGGCAGGGGGACAGATACGCAGTATTTT.

V usage is TRBV5-1 and J usage is TRBJ2-1; D gene uncertain. Deletions cut 0 bases from V and 5 bases from J, with 6 bases between. This CDR3 is built from 13 residues. The V gene's germline CDR1 is SGHRS and CDR2 YFSETQ. The CDR3 coding sequence is TGCGCCAGCAGCTTGGGACCCAACAATGAGCAGTTCTTC. Translating it yields CASSLGPNNEQFF.

This clonotype was detected only a few times. V is TRBV4-2 and J is TRBJ2-7, with a tentative D call TRBD1 (5 bases). Germline V CDR1 and CDR2: LGHNA, YNFKEQ. CDR3 size: 14 residues. With 0 bases removed from V and 4 bases from J, the gap between germline ends came to 10 bases. CDR3 in amino acids: CASSQEETAYEQYF. The CDR3 bases are TGTGCCAGCAGCCAAGAGGAGACAGCATACGAGCAGTACTTC.

As regards this clonotype: As the CDR3 is not closed by the conserved phenylalanine or tryptophan, this likely results from a read error. The limits of the CDR3 on the DNA are not certain, so only TCRdb's listed CDR3 is given. The chain links TRBV27 to TRBJ2-1; the table's TRBD2 call for D was not verified on the DNA. From its first to its last residue, the CDR3 has 12 amino acids. Germline CDR1 is MNHEY and CDR2 is SMNVEV (reference sequence). The CDR3 is CASSTLAGVLYL.